Listed below are T cell receptor beta chains from one sample, sequenced in a study of blood T cell repertoires in COVID-19. Only in-frame clones appear in the TCRdb table, and some are missing; sequencing was by immunoSEQ multiplex PCR. The profile shows 350,000 to 450,000 clones, roughly 90% of them singletons. The sequenced material came from PBMCs or T cells enriched from blood (not recorded which). The receptors stem from a woman in her thirties or forties who had been exposed to COVID-19. Each CDR3 is given with its conserved first and last residue. Fields, in order: CDR3 protein, V gene, J gene.

CDR3: CASSGGGHQPQHF; V: TRBV27; J: TRBJ1-5
CDR3: CASTSWAGDNYGYTF; V: TRBV7-2; J: TRBJ1-2
CDR3: CASREGQSSYNSPLHF; V: TRBV2; J: TRBJ1-6
CDR3: CASSRGSTDTQYF; V: TRBV6-5; J: TRBJ2-3
CDR3: CATSRVGQGVDQPQHF; V: TRBV15; J: TRBJ1-5
CDR3: CASTLTGIDTGELFF; V: TRBV2; J: TRBJ2-2
CDR3: CASSLMSAGNTIYF; V: TRBV5-4; J: TRBJ1-3
CDR3: CASSITVRNEQFF; V: TRBV19; J: TRBJ2-1
CDR3: CASSSGTSGAINEQFF; V: TRBV5-1; J: TRBJ2-1
CDR3: CSASHRGEAFF; V: TRBV20-1; J: TRBJ1-1
CDR3: CARRTKDIFPLKYGYTF; V: TRBV5-3; J: TRBJ1-2
CDR3: CASGQGLGTDTQYF; V: TRBV5-1; J: TRBJ2-3
CDR3: CASSLDPGSTGNTIYF; V: TRBV11-2; J: TRBJ1-3
CDR3: CASSEAAGGGNTIYF; V: TRBV6-1; J: TRBJ1-3
CDR3: CATSPQDSSYNEQFF; V: TRBV24-1; J: TRBJ2-1
CDR3: CASSWGTSGRGDTGELFF; V: TRBV7-3; J: TRBJ2-2
CDR3: CASSEFRGSEAFF; V: TRBV10-1; J: TRBJ1-1
CDR3: CASSHRQGKLGNSPLHF; V: TRBV19; J: TRBJ1-6
CDR3: CASSFSVNSPLHF; V: TRBV7-9; J: TRBJ1-6
CDR3: CASVPTGSPYGYTF; V: TRBV6-5; J: TRBJ1-2
CDR3: CACGGAANSPLHF; V: TRBV6-6; J: TRBJ1-6
CDR3: CAISNDRGNYGYTF; V: TRBV10-3; J: TRBJ1-2
CDR3: CASSETGGNEKLFF; V: TRBV6-1; J: TRBJ1-4
CDR3: CSVVVGDRADQPQHF; V: TRBV29-1; J: TRBJ1-5
CDR3: CASSAPGGVMNTEAFF; V: TRBV6-6; J: TRBJ1-1
CDR3: CASRFDRLHQPQHF; V: TRBV12-2; J: TRBJ1-5
CDR3: CASRALNQPQHF; V: TRBV19; J: TRBJ1-5
CDR3: CASSARTDPNTEAFF; V: TRBV9; J: TRBJ1-1
CDR3: CASSPLNVAGYEQYF; V: TRBV18; J: TRBJ2-7
CDR3: CASSLGPGGFGYTF; V: TRBV7-9; J: TRBJ1-2
CDR3: CASSPMGTGPYEQYF; V: TRBV5-1; J: TRBJ2-7
CDR3: CASSQGVSWTSWGYGYTF; V: TRBV4-3; J: TRBJ1-2
CDR3: CASSLSPRGGLDGYTF; V: TRBV7-8; J: TRBJ1-2
CDR3: CASSYPREFRDTQYF; V: TRBV6-2/TRBV6-3; J: TRBJ2-3
CDR3: CASSVGAGGQHEQYF; V: TRBV9; J: TRBJ2-7
CDR3: CASSLETAHYGYTF; V: TRBV5-4; J: TRBJ1-2
CDR3: CASSIVHGMNTEAFF; V: TRBV19; J: TRBJ1-1